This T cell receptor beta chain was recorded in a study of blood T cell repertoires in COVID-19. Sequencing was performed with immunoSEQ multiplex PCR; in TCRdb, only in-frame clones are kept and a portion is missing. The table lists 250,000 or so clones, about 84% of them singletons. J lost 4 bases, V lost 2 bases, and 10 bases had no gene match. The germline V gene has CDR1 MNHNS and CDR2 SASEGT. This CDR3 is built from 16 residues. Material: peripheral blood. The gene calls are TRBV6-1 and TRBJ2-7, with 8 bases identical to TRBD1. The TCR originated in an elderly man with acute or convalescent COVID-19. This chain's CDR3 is CASSERSRTGTYEQYF. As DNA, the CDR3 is TGTGCCAGCAGTGAACGTAGCAGGACAGGGACTTACGAGCAGTACTTC.